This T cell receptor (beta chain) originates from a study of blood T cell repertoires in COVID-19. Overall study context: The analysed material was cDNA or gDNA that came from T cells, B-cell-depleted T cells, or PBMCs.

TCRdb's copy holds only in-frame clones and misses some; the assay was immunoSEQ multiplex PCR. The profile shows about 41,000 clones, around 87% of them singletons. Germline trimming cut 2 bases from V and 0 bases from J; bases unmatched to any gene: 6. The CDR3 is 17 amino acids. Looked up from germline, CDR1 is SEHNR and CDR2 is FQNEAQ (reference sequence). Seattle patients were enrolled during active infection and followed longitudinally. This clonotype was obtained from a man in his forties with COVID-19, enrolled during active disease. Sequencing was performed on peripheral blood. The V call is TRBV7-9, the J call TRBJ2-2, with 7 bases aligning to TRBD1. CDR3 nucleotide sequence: TGTGCCAGCAGCTTACCTAGGGGGCAGACGAACACCGGGGAGCTGTTTTTT. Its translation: CASSLPRGQTNTGELFF.